The 26 T cell receptor beta chains in this list originate from one sample, sequenced in a study of cytomegalovirus exposure and HLA in healthy donors (dated by TCRdb to the late 2010s). Libraries were built with the immunoSEQ multiplex PCR assay. A mixture of 60 forward primers for TCR Vbeta segments and 13 reverse primers for TCR Jbeta segments was used in the multiplex PCR. TCRdb limited this immuneACCESS table to in-frame rearrangements with V and J called. A share of clones is missing; checked studies link under half to unresolved V genes, and the rest is unexplained. Here the sample has about 150,000 clones; roughly a tenth occur a single time. The top ten constitute approximately 1.8% of the sample. The sample consisted of PBMCs. All receptors derive from a male donor in good health and CMV-seronegative.

This chain joins TRBV4-3 and TRBJ1-2; 9 bases agree with TRBD1. Losses at the gene ends were 3 bases for V and 8 bases for J; bases not matched to a gene: 10. In germline, CDR1 is LGHNA, CDR2 YSLEER. There are 15 residues in the CDR3. CDR3: CASSQEDRGRGGYTF. For the CDR3, the DNA is TGCGCCAGCAGCCAGGAGGACAGGGGAAGAGGCGGCTACACCTTC.

This chain uses TRBV2 with TRBJ1-4, with D tentatively TRBD1 (5 bases). The germline V gene has CDR1 SNHLY and CDR2 FYNNEI. The CDR3 is made up of 15 amino acids. V lost 3 bases and J 2 bases, leaving 10 bases between the germline ends. The CDR3 sequence: CASSEVQGTNEKLFF. The DNA for the CDR3 is TGTGCCAGCAGTGAGGTTCAGGGCACTAATGAAAAACTGTTTTTT. The full variable domain, rest sourced from reference TRBV2 and TRBJ1-4, is EPEVTQTPSHQVTQMGQEVILRCVPISNHLYFYWYRQILGQKVEFLVSFYNNEISEKSEIFDDQFSVERPDGSNFTLKIRSTKLEDSAMYFCASSEVQGTNEKLFFGSGTQLSVL.

The chain carries TRBV5-4 and TRBJ2-7; TRBD2 is a possible D gene (5 bases). The germline V gene encodes CDR1 SGHNT and CDR2 YYREEE (reference sequence). Trimming stripped 3 bases from V and 6 bases from J, with 10 bases between. This CDR3 spans 12 amino acids. CDR3 amino acids: CASSYEGSEQYF. CDR3 in DNA: TGTGCCAGCAGCTACGAGGGTTCCGAGCAGTACTTC.

This clone was observed a few times. V and J are TRBV5-4 and TRBJ1-5; the D gene is possibly TRBD1 (5 bases). CDR1 is SGHNT and CDR2 is YYREEE in the germline V gene (reference sequence). This CDR3 is built from 12 residues. V was shortened by 2 bases and J by 7 bases, with 7 bases between the two germline ends. CDR3 coding DNA: TGTGCCAGCAGCTTACCAGGGCAGCCCCAGCATTTT. This encodes CASSLPGQPQHF.

In its sample, this clone was seen a few times. The chain joins TRBV19 to TRBJ1-3; D remains unclear. CDR3 length: 14 amino acids. Trimming took 5 bases from V and 0 from J, leaving 8 bases between them. In germline, CDR1 is LNHDA, CDR2 SQIVND (reference sequence). CDR3 in DNA: TGTGCCAGTAGTCCCCGGAGCTCTGGAAACACCATATATTTT. Amino acid sequence: CASSPRSSGNTIYF.

V usage is TRBV7-9 and J usage is TRBJ2-7; D is unclear. The ends were cut back, 5 bases at V and 3 bases at J, with 11 bases in the middle. The CDR3 sequence is 13 residues long. Germline CDR1 SEHNR, CDR2 FQNEAQ (reference sequence). This CDR3 reads CASSPPRGYEQYF. DNA of the CDR3: TGTGCCAGCAGCCCCCCCAGAGGCTACGAGCAGTACTTC. The complete variable domain, with remaining parts taken from reference TRBV7-9 and TRBJ2-7, reads DTGVSQNPRHKITKRGQNVTFRCDPISEHNRLYWYRQTLGQGPEFLTYFQNEAQLEKSRLLSDRFSAERPKGSFSTLEIQRTEQGDSAMYLCASSPPRGYEQYFGPGTRLTVT.

This chain links TRBV29-1 with TRBJ1-2; D might be TRBD1 (5 bases). The V end lost 7 bases, the J end lost 5 bases, and 14 bases lay between the germline ends. CDR3 length: 12 amino acids. Looked up from germline, CDR1 is SQVTM and CDR2 is ANQGSEA. CDR3 amino acids: CSAFDSYYGYTF. The CDR3 DNA reads as TGCAGCGCGTTCGACAGCTATTATGGCTACACCTTC.

The chain employs TRBV7-2 and TRBJ2-2, with 7 bases that match TRBD1. From germline, CDR1 is SGHTA and CDR2 FQGNSA. The V gene end was trimmed by 5 bases and the J gene end by 4 bases; junction bases not matched to a gene: 7. This CDR3 contains 15 residues. CDR3: CASSALQGRTGELFF. CDR3 sequence (DNA): TGTGCCAGCAGCGCACTACAGGGGCGCACCGGGGAGCTGTTTTTT.

V gene TRBV5-8 combines with J gene TRBJ1-5; unclear D gene. Germline V gives CDR1 SGHTS, CDR2 YDEGEE. CDR3 length: 16 residues. V gave up 2 bases and J gave up 0 bases, with 12 bases separating them. This CDR3 reads CASSFRGGDSNQPQHF. The CDR3 nucleotides are TGTGCCAGCAGCTTTAGAGGCGGTGATAGCAATCAGCCCCAGCATTTT.

The V gene is TRBV9, the J gene TRBJ2-3; 7 bases align to TRBD1. There are 14 residues in the CDR3. The V gene end was trimmed by 0 bases and the J gene end by 6 bases; junction bases not matched to a gene: 4. CDR1 and CDR2 (germline): SGDLS, YYNGEE. In DNA form, the CDR3 reads TGTGCCAGCAGCGTAGTAGCCAGGGGGGATACGCAGTATTTT. It translates to CASSVVARGDTQYF.

The chain combines TRBV10-3 with TRBJ1-1, with D possibly TRBD1 on 6 matching bases. Trimming removed 6 bases from V and 3 bases from J, with 14 bases in between. The CDR3 contains 14 residues. Germline CDR1 and CDR2: ENHRY and SYGVKD. Written as DNA, the CDR3 is TGTGCCATCAGGTCGGGGGGCATGGACACTGAAGCTTTCTTT. Its protein is CAIRSGGMDTEAFF.

The chain links TRBV19 to TRBJ2-5; maybe TRBD1 (6 bases). V was pared by 1 base and J by 2 bases, with 14 bases between. CDR1 is LNHDA and CDR2 is SQIVND in the germline V gene (reference sequence). CDR3 length: 16 residues. The CDR3 nucleotides read TGTGCCAGTAGTATAGCGGGAACAGGGCGACAAGAGACCCAGTACTTC. Translation gives CASSIAGTGRQETQYF.

This clone was seen a handful of times. The V call is TRBV4-3, the J call TRBJ2-5; tentative D call: TRBD2 (5 bases). Trimming left V 1 base short and J 5 bases short, with 5 bases between. There are 12 residues in the CDR3. The germline gives CDR1 LGHNA, CDR2 YSLEER. CDR3 protein: CASSQGGETQYF. CDR3 nucleotide sequence: TGCGCCAGCAGCCAAGGAGGGGAGACCCAGTACTTC.

This clone was detected only a few times. The rearrangement joins TRBV9 to TRBJ2-1; no definite D call. Trimming cost V 0 bases and J 13 bases, with 14 bases left between them. From germline, CDR1 is SGDLS and CDR2 YYNGEE. This CDR3 contains 13 residues. Written as DNA, the CDR3 is TGTGCCAGCAGCGTAGAGGAGAGCACTCTCCAGTTCTTC. Protein product: CASSVEESTLQFF.

J is TRBJ1-1 and V is TRBV10-3; D unresolved. The germline V and J ends were trimmed by 3 bases and 2 bases, with 7 bases remaining between them. The CDR3 has 13 residues. The V gene's germline CDR1 is ENHRY and CDR2 SYGVKD. In nucleotides, the CDR3 is TGTGCCATCAGTGAAAACAGTAACACTGAAGCTTTCTTT. This translates into CAISENSNTEAFF.

This clone was seen only a few times. The chain joins TRBV5-6 to TRBJ2-4; 11 bases fit TRBD1. The CDR3 loop spans 16 amino acids. CDR1 and CDR2 from the germline V gene are SGHDT and YYEEEE. J lost 2 bases, V lost 2 bases, and 3 bases had no gene match. The CDR3 coding sequence is TGTGCCAGCAGCTTCGGGACAGGGGGTCCCAAAAACATTCAGTACTTC. Encoded protein: CASSFGTGGPKNIQYF.

This clone showed up just a few times. The genes are TRBV5-8 and TRBJ2-2, with 12 bases fitting TRBD2. Germline V gene data show CDR1 as SGHTS and CDR2 as YDEGEE. The CDR3 extends over 16 amino acids. With V trimmed by 4 bases and J by 8 bases, 9 bases remained unmatched. The CDR3 coding sequence is TGTGCCAGCAGCCTCGGACTAGCGGGGCCTGATGGGGAGCTGTTTTTT. This codes for CASSLGLAGPDGELFF. Combining the CDR3 with reference TRBV5-8 and TRBJ2-2 gives the whole variable domain EAGVTQSPTHLIKTRGQQATLRCSPISGHTSVYWYQQALGLGLQFLLWYDEGEERNRGNFPPRFSGRQFPNYSSELNVNALELEDSALYLCASSLGLAGPDGELFFGEGSRLTVL.

This clone was picked up a small number of times. This sample includes further DNA sequences coding for the same CDR3. The chain has TRBV18 and TRBJ1-1; the D gene is possibly TRBD1 (5 bases). V was shortened by 5 bases and J by 1 base, with 8 bases between the two germline ends. Germline V gene data show CDR1 as KGHSH and CDR2 as LQKENI. The CDR3 length is 13 residues. CDR3 protein: CASSSGQNTEAFF. The CDR3 region has the DNA TGTGCCAGCTCATCAGGACAGAACACTGAAGCTTTCTTT.

This clone appeared a few times. The CDR3 protein is CASSSQGEQFF. CDR3 DNA: TGTGCCAGCAGCTCTCAGGGTGAGCAGTTCTTC. The V gene is TRBV6-5, the J gene TRBJ2-1; perhaps TRBD1 as D (5 bases). Germline values: CDR1 MNHEY, CDR2 SVGAGI. The CDR3 spans 11 residues. V lost 6 bases and J 9 bases, leaving 9 bases between the germline ends.

This clone was detected only a few times. V usage is TRBV4-2 and J usage is TRBJ1-4; D may be TRBD1 (6 bases). Germline CDR1 reads LGHNA; CDR2 reads YNFKEQ. V lost 0 bases to trimming and J lost 3 bases, with 17 bases between them. This CDR3 contains 18 residues. The CDR3 DNA follows: TGTGCCAGCAGCCAAGAAGATATAGGGACACGAGCTAATGAAAAACTGTTTTTT. Its translation is CASSQEDIGTRANEKLFF.

This CDR3 is CASSPRGDRNGGELFF. The CDR3 DNA follows: TGTGCCAGCTCACCACGGGGAGACAGGAACGGCGGGGAGCTGTTTTTT. The chain links TRBV18 to TRBJ2-2, with a tentative D call TRBD1 (6 bases). V was pared by 1 base and J by 7 bases, with 16 bases between. Per the germline V gene, CDR1 is KGHSH and CDR2 is LQKENI. CDR3 length: 16 residues. Using reference TRBV18 and TRBJ2-2 for the parts outside the CDR3, the full variable domain is NAGVMQNPRHLVRRRGQEARLRCSPMKGHSHVYWYRQLPEEGLKFMVYLQKENIIDESGMPKERFSAEFPKEGPSILRIQQVVRGDSAAYFCASSPRGDRNGGELFFGEGSRLTVL.

This clone was detected only a few times. V usage is TRBV9 and J usage is TRBJ2-5; no firm D call. This CDR3 comprises 13 residues. Germline CDR1 SGDLS, CDR2 YYNGEE. V shed 1 base and J shed 5 bases, with 9 bases lying between them. The CDR3 region is CASSVQYEETQYF. CDR3 DNA sequence: TGTGCCAGCAGCGTACAATATGAGGAGACCCAGTACTTC.

The chain joins TRBV7-2 to TRBJ1-5; 12 bases agree with TRBD1. Germline V gene sequence: CDR1 SGHTA, CDR2 FQGNSA. V was clipped by 1 base and J by 5 bases; unmatched bases: 3. The CDR3 extends over 16 amino acids. The CDR3 DNA is TGTGCCAGCAGCTTAGTCGGGACAGGGGGCGATCAGCCCCAGCATTTT. Residues: CASSLVGTGGDQPQHF.

The chain carries TRBV27 and TRBJ2-1, with unresolved D. This CDR3 comprises 14 residues. Between the trimmed V and J ends, which lost 2 bases and 7 bases, there was a span of 12 bases. Germline loops: CDR1 MNHEY, CDR2 SMNVEV (reference sequence). The CDR3 coding sequence is TGTGCCAGCAGTTTAGGCAGGTCCAGTAATGAGCAGTTCTTC. Its protein product is CASSLGRSSNEQFF.

The chain employs TRBV7-9 and TRBJ2-7; the D gene is possibly TRBD2 (6 bases). Trimming left V 5 bases short and J 3 bases short, with 11 bases between. Per the germline V gene, CDR1 is SEHNR and CDR2 is FQNEAQ (reference sequence). The CDR3 loop spans 13 amino acids. This CDR3 is CASSPGGGYEQYF. In nucleotides, the CDR3 is TGTGCCAGCAGCCCCGGGGGTGGCTACGAGCAGTACTTC. Looking up the rest from reference TRBV7-9 and TRBJ2-7 gives the full variable domain: DTGVSQNPRHKITKRGQNVTFRCDPISEHNRLYWYRQTLGQGPEFLTYFQNEAQLEKSRLLSDRFSAERPKGSFSTLEIQRTEQGDSAMYLCASSPGGGYEQYFGPGTRLTVT.

This clone came up a few times. The chain joins TRBV28 to TRBJ1-5; D is perhaps TRBD1 (5 bases). The CDR3 consists of 14 residues. Germline-derived CDR1 and CDR2 are MDHEN and SYDVKM. The ends were cut back, 4 bases at V and 7 bases at J, with 14 bases in the middle. CDR3 sequence reads: CASSYPRGYQPQHF. Here the CDR3 DNA reads TGTGCCAGCAGTTACCCCCGGGGGTACCAGCCCCAGCATTTT. Looking up the rest from reference TRBV28 and TRBJ1-5 gives the full variable domain: DVKVTQSSRYLVKRTGEKVFLECVQDMDHENMFWYRQDPGLGLRLIYFSYDVKMKEKGDIPEGYSVSREKKERFSLILESASTNQTSMYLCASSYPRGYQPQHFGDGTRLSIL.